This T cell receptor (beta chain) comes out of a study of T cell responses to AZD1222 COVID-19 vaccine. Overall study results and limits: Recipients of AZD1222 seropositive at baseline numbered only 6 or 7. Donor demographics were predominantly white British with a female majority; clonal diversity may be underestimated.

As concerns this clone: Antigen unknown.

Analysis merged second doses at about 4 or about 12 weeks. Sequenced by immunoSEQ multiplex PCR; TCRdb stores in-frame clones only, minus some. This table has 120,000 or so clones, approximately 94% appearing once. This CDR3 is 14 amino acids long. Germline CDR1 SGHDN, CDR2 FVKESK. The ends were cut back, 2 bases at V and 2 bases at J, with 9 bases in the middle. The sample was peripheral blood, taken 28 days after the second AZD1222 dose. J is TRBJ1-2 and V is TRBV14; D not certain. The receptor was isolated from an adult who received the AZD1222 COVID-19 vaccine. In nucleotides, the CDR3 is TGTGCCAGCAGCCAATATCCAGGAAACTATGGCTACACCTTC. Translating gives CASSQYPGNYGYTF.